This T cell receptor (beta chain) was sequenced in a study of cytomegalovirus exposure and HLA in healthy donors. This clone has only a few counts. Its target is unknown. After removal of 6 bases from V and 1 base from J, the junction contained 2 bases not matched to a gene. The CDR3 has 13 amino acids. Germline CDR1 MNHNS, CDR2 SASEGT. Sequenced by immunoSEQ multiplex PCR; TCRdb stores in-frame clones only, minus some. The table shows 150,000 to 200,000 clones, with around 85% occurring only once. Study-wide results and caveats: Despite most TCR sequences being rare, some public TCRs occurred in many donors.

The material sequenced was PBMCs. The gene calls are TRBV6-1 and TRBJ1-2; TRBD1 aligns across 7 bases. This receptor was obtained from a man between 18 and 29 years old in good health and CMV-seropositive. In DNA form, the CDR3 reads TGTGCCAGCAGGGGGACAGTTAACTATGGCTACACCTTC. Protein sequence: CASRGTVNYGYTF.